A single sample is the source of the 7 T cell receptor beta chains below, sequenced in a study of CD8 T cells in Susac syndrome. RNA in amounts of about 0.5 to 1 ug was reverse transcribed with random hexamers. Each CDR3 protein gets one entry after TCRdb re-called the immunoSEQ multiplex PCR reads with MiXCR. This sample yields about 200,000 distinct CDR3 sequences, of which 80% to 95% are seen a single time; roughly 0.15% belongs to the top ten. Sequenced sample: CD8+ T cells from PBMCs. The receptors were gathered from a human donor with multiple sclerosis.

CDR3 nucleotide sequence: TGCAGCGTTGTCCCCGGGGCCAGCACAGATACGCAGTATTTT. Translated: CSVVPGASTDTQYF. The chain has TRBV29-1 and TRBJ2-3; either TRBD1 or TRBD2 may fit D (5 bases each). The V gene's germline CDR1 is SQVTM and CDR2 ANQGSEA. The CDR3 consists of 14 residues. V lost 4 bases and J lost 0, with 11 bases in between.

This clonotype has only a few counts. Here the CDR3 DNA reads TGTGCCAGCAATTTTCGAACCCGGACAAGTGTGGAGCCTTCCTACAATGAGCAGTTCTTC. It yields the protein CASNFRTRTSVEPSYNEQFF. J is TRBJ2-1 and V is TRBV12-3 or TRBV12-4, with a possible D match to TRBD1 (5 bases). This CDR3 is built from 20 residues. V was clipped by 7 bases and J by 1 base, with 29 bases between them.

The CDR3 region is CASSYTRLAGGQETQYF. CDR3 sequence (DNA): TGTGCCAGCAGTTACACCCGACTAGCGGGAGGCCAAGAGACCCAGTACTTC. The V gene is TRBV6-5, the J gene TRBJ2-5, with 13 bases fitting TRBD2. The ends lost 2 bases at V and 1 base at J; junction bases unmatched: 4. This CDR3 is 17 amino acids long. In germline, CDR1 is MNHEY, CDR2 SVGAGI.

This chain connects TRBV5-1 to TRBJ2-7, with 7 bases that match TRBD2. CDR1 is SGHRS, CDR2 YFSETQ, per germline. The CDR3 has 15 amino acids. J lost 2 bases, V lost 3 bases, and 8 bases had no gene match. The CDR3 loop is CASSWGSSGAYEQYF. The CDR3 DNA is TGCGCCAGCAGCTGGGGGTCTAGCGGAGCCTACGAGCAGTACTTC.

The chain joins TRBV27 to TRBJ2-1; TRBD2 is a possible D gene (5 bases). The CDR3 has 15 amino acids. The V end lost 5 bases, the J end lost 7 bases, and 18 bases lay between the germline ends. Germline loops: CDR1 MNHEY, CDR2 SMNVEV (reference sequence). The CDR3 DNA sequence: TGTGCCAGCAGTGAGGGTGGGAGAGGGTTAAATGAGCAGTTCTTC. Its protein is CASSEGGRGLNEQFF.

V is TRBV4-1 and J is TRBJ1-5, with 9 bases that match TRBD1. Per the germline V gene, CDR1 is MGHRA and CDR2 is YSYEKL. V trimming: 0 bases; J trimming: 5 bases; junction bases outside the gene matches: 2. This CDR3 region has 15 residues. The CDR3 loop is CASSQETGGYQPQHF. CDR3 in DNA: TGCGCCAGCAGCCAAGAGACAGGGGGGTATCAGCCCCAGCATTTT.

The chain uses TRBV11-3 and TRBJ2-7; no firm D call. There are 12 residues in the CDR3. Germline assignment: CDR1 SGHNT and CDR2 YENEEA. The V gene lost 5 bases and the J gene lost 1 base, with 6 bases spanning the gap. CDR3 loop: CASSEVSYEQYF. Written as DNA, the CDR3 is TGTGCCAGCAGCGAGGTTTCCTACGAGCAGTACTTC. Variable domain in full (rest from reference TRBV11-3 and TRBJ2-7): EAGVVQSPRYKIIEKKQPVAFWCNPISGHNTLYWYLQNLGQGPELLIRYENEEAVDDSQLPKDRFSAERLKGVDSTLKIQPAELGDSAVYLCASSEVSYEQYFGPGTRLTVT.